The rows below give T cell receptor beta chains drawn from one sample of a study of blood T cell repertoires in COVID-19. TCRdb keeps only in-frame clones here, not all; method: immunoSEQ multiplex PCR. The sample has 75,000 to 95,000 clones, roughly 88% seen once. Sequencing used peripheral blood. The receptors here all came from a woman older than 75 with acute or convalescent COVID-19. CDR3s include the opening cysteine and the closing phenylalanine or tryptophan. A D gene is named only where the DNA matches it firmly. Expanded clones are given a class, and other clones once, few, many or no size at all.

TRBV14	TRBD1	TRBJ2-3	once	CASSQIRQGSWGDTQYF	TGTGCCAGCAGCCAAATTCGACAGGGTTCATGGGGAGATACGCAGTATTTT
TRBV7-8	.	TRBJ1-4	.	CASSRGTTNEKLFF	TGTGCCAGCAGCAGGGGGACGACTAATGAAAAACTGTTTTTT
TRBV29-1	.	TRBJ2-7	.	CSVSGLGYEQYF	TGCAGCGTGTCGGGACTTGGCTACGAGCAGTACTTC
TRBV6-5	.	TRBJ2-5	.	CASSYSELVQETQYF	TGTGCCAGCAGTTACTCCGAACTCGTACAAGAGACCCAGTACTTC
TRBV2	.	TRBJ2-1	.	CASSAGLLNEQFF	TGTGCCAGCAGCGCCGGACTACTCAATGAGCAGTTCTTC
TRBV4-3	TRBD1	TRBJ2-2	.	CASSQQGAGTGELFF	TGCGCCAGCAGCCAACAGGGGGCTGGCACCGGGGAGCTGTTTTTT
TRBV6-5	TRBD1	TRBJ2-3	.	CASGDRGASTDTQYF	TGTGCCAGCGGGGACAGGGGGGCTAGCACAGATACGCAGTATTTT
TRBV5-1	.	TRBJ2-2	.	CASSFGTLNTGELFF	TGCGCCAGCAGCTTCGGGACTCTTAACACCGGGGAGCTGTTTTTT
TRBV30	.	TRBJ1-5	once	CAWSVNGDQPQHF	TGTGCCTGGAGTGTAAACGGAGATCAGCCCCAGCATTTT
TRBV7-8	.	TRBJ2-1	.	CASSLEQGTYNEQFF	TGTGCCAGCAGCTTAGAACAGGGGACTTACAATGAGCAGTTCTTC
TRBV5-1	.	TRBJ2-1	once	CASSLDRYEQFF	TGCGCCAGCAGCTTGGACAGGTATGAGCAGTTCTTC
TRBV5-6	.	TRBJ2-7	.	CASSSLGETYEQYF	TGTGCCAGCAGCAGCCTCGGGGAAACCTACGAGCAGTACTTC
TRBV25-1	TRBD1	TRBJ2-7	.	CASRPQGQGNPYF	TGTGCCAGCAGACCACAAGGACAGGGTAATCCGTACTTC
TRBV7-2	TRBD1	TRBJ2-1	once	CASSQRTGGYEQFF	TGTGCCAGCAGCCAGCGGACAGGGGGGTATGAGCAGTTCTTC
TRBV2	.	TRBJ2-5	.	CASSEFTVQETQYF	TGTGCCAGCAGTGAATTCACAGTTCAAGAGACCCAGTACTTC
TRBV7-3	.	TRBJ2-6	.	CASSLMQTSIPLSGANVLTF	TGTGCCAGCAGCTTAATGCAAACTAGCATTCCCCTCTCTGGGGCCAACGTCCTGACTTTC
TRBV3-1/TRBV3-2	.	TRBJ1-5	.	CASSQRGLNQPQHF	TGTGCCAGCAGCCAACGGGGACTGAATCAGCCCCAGCATTTT
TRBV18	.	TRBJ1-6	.	CASSPRARRSSYNSPLHF	TGTGCCAGCTCACCAAGGGCACGGAGGAGCTCCTATAATTCACCCCTCCACTTT
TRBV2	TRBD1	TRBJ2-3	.	CASIQQGSGDTQYF	TGTGCCAGCATTCAACAGGGGAGTGGAGATACGCAGTATTTT
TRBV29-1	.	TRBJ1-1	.	CSVLEGGTEAFF	TGCAGCGTTCTTGAGGGAGGCACTGAAGCTTTCTTT
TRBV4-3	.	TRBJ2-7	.	CASSQEVGLYYEQYF	TGCGCCAGCAGCCAAGAGGTGGGCCTATACTACGAGCAGTACTTC
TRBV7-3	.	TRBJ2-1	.	CASSLLGGAAPSSYNEQFF	TGTGCCAGCAGCTTATTAGGGGGGGCGGCCCCTAGCTCCTACAATGAGCAGTTCTTC
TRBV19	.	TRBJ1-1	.	CASRVIDRLDTEAFF	TGTGCCAGTAGGGTTATCGACAGGTTGGACACTGAAGCTTTCTTT
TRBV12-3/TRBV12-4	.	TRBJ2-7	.	CASSLGAASYF	TGTGCCAGCTCCCTTGGGGCAGCTTCTTACTTC
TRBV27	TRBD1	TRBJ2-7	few	CASSSPWTGSSYEQYF	TGTGCCAGCAGTTCCCCATGGACAGGGAGCTCCTACGAGCAGTACTTC
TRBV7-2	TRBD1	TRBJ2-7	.	CASSRDRTNYEQYF	TGTGCCAGCAGCCGGGACAGGACGAACTACGAGCAGTACTTC
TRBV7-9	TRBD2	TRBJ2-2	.	CASSTGTSGTTGELFF	TGTGCCAGCAGCACTGGGACTAGCGGGACCACCGGGGAGCTGTTTTTT
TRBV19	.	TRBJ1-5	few	CASSTLDGVYSNQPQHF	TGTGCCAGTAGTACATTAGACGGAGTCTATAGCAATCAGCCCCAGCATTTT
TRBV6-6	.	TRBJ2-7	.	CASSYYETYEQYF	TGTGCCAGCAGTTACTACGAGACCTACGAGCAGTACTTC
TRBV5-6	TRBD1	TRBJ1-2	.	CASSYDREWVYGYTF	TGTGCCAGCAGCTACGACAGGGAATGGGTCTATGGCTACACCTTC
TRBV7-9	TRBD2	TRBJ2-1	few	CASSPSGAGGRYNEQFF	TGTGCCAGCAGCCCCTCGGGGGCGGGAGGGCGGTACAATGAGCAGTTCTTC
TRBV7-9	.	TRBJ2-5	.	CASSPYSGQETQYF	TGTGCCAGCAGTCCCTATAGCGGACAAGAGACCCAGTACTTC
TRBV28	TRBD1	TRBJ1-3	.	CASTFGQGYGNTIYF	TGTGCCAGCACTTTCGGACAGGGGTATGGAAACACCATATATTTT
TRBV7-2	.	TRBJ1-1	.	CASSFGSANTEAFF	TGTGCCAGCAGCTTCGGGTCCGCGAACACTGAAGCTTTCTTT
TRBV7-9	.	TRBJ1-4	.	CASSLGSGEKLFF	TGTGCCAGCAGCTTAGGGTCGGGGGAAAAACTGTTTTTT
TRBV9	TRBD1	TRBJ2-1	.	CASSVVVEQGDEQFF	TGTGCCAGCAGCGTAGTGGTTGAACAGGGGGACGAGCAGTTCTTC
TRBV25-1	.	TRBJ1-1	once	CASSPGNTEAFF	TGTGCCAGCAGTCCGGGAAACACTGAAGCTTTCTTT
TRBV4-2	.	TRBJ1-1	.	CASSQLELAINTEAFF	TGTGCCAGCAGCCAATTGGAGCTAGCGATAAACACTGAAGCTTTCTTT
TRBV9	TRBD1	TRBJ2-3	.	CASRGRGGELSDTQYF	TGTGCCAGCAGAGGACGAGGGGGCGAGTTGTCAGATACGCAGTATTTT
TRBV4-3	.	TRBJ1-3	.	CASSQDWGGVFSSGNTIYF	TGCGCCAGCAGCCAAGATTGGGGAGGCGTATTCAGCTCTGGAAACACCATATATTTT
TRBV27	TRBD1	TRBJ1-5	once	CASSRNRGQDQPQHF	TGTGCCAGCAGTCGAAACAGGGGGCAAGATCAGCCCCAGCATTTT
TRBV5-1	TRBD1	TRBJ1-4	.	CASSRDRGDNEKLFF	TGCGCCAGCAGCCGGGACAGGGGGGATAATGAAAAACTGTTTTTT
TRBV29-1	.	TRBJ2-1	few	CSVEEGGGEAYNEQFF	TGCAGCGTTGAAGAGGGTGGCGGTGAAGCCTACAATGAGCAGTTCTTC
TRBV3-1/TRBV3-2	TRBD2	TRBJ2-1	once	CASSPGTSGVGEQFF	TGTGCCAGCAGCCCCGGGACTAGCGGGGTAGGTGAGCAGTTCTTC
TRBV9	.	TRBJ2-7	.	CASSRTLPELAGLYEQYF	TGTGCCAGCAGCCGTACCCTCCCGGAGCTCGCGGGGCTCTACGAGCAGTACTTC
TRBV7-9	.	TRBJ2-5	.	CASSASIGGNQETQYF	TGTGCCAGCAGCGCTAGCATCGGTGGCAACCAAGAGACCCAGTACTTC
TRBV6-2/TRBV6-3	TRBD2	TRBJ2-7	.	CASSASLGLAGGRSYEQYF	TGTGCCAGCAGCGCCTCCCTGGGACTAGCGGGGGGTCGCTCCTACGAGCAGTACTTC
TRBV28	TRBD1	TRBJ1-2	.	CASRETGALYGYTF	TGTGCCAGCAGGGAGACAGGGGCCCTCTATGGCTACACCTTC
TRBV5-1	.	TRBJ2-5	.	CASSLGDSSGETQYF	TGCGCCAGCAGCTTGGGGGACAGTAGCGGAGAGACCCAGTACTTC
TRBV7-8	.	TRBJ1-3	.	CASSFRRGSGNTIYF	TGTGCCAGCAGCTTCCGCCGGGGTTCCGGAAACACCATATATTTT
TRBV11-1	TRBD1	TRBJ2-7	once	CASSPGTVPYEQYF	TGTGCCAGCAGCCCCGGGACAGTACCCTACGAGCAGTACTTC
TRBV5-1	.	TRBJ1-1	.	CASKKDSANTEAFF	TGCGCCAGCAAAAAGGACAGTGCGAACACTGAAGCTTTCTTT
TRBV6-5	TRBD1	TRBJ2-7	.	CASSYSWDRALYEQYF	TGTGCCAGCAGTTACTCCTGGGACAGGGCCCTCTACGAGCAGTACTTC
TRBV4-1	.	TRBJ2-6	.	CASSQGRGTGANVLTF	TGCGCCAGCAGCCAAGGGCGAGGGACTGGGGCCAACGTCCTGACTTTC
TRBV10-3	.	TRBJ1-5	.	CAISESIQGYQPQHF	TGTGCCATCAGTGAGTCGATTCAGGGTTATCAGCCCCAGCATTTT